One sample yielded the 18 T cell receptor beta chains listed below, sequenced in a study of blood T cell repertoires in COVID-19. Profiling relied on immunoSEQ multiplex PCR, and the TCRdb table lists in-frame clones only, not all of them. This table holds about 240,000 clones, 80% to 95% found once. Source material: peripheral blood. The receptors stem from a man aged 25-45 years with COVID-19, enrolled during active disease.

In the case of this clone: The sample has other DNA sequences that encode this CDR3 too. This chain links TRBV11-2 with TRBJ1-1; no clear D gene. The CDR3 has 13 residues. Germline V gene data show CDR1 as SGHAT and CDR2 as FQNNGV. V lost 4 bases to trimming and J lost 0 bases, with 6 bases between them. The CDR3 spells CASSSTVNTEAFF. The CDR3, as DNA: TGTGCCAGCAGCTCCACAGTGAACACTGAAGCTTTCTTT. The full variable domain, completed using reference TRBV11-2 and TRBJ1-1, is EAGVAQSPRYKIIEKRQSVAFWCNPISGHATLYWYQQILGQGPKLLIQFQNNGVVDDSQLPKDRFSAERLKGVDSTLKIQPAKLEDSAVYLCASSSTVNTEAFFGQGTRLTVV.

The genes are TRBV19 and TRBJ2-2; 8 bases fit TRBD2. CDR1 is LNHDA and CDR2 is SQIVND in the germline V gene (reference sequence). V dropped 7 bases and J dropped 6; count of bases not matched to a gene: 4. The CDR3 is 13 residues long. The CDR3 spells CASKNGGAGELFF. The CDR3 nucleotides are TGTGCCAGTAAAAACGGGGGGGCCGGGGAGCTGTTTTTT.

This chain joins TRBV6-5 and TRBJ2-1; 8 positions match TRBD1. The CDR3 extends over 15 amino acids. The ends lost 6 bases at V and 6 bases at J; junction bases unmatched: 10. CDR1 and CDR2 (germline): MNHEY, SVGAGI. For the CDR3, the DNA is TGTGCCAGCAGCTTAGGACAGGGCGGATTCAATGAGCAGTTCTTC. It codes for CASSLGQGGFNEQFF.

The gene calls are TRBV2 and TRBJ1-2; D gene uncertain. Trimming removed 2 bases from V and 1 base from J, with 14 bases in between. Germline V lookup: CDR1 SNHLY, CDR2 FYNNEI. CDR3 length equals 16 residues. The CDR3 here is CASSELGPPNNYGYTF. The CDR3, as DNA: TGTGCCAGCAGTGAATTGGGCCCCCCTAATAACTATGGCTACACCTTC.

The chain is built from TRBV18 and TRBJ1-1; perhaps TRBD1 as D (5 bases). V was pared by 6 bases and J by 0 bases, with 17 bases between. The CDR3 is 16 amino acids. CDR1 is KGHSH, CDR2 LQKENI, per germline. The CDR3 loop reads CASSAAGGGMNTEAFF. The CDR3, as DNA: TGTGCCAGCTCGGCCGCGGGGGGAGGCATGAACACTGAAGCTTTCTTT.

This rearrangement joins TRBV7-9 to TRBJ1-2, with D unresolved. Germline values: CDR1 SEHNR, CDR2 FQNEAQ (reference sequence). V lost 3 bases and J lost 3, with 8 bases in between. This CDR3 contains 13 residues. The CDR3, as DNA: TGTGCCAGCAGCTTGGAGGGCGACTATGGCTACACCTTC. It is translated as CASSLEGDYGYTF.

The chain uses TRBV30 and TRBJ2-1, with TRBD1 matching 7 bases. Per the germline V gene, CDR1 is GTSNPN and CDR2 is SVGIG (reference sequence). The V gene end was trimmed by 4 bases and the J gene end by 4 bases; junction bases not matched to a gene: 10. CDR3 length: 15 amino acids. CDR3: CAWTRGGTSYNEQFF. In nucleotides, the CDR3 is TGTGCCTGGACCCGAGGGGGCACTAGTTACAATGAGCAGTTCTTC.

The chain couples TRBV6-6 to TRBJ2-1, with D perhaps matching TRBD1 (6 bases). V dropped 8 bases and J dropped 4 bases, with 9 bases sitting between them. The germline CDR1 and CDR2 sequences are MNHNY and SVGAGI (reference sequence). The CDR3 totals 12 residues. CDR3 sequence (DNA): TGTGCCAGCGAGGGGGAGTACAATGAGCAGTTCTTC. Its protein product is CASEGEYNEQFF.

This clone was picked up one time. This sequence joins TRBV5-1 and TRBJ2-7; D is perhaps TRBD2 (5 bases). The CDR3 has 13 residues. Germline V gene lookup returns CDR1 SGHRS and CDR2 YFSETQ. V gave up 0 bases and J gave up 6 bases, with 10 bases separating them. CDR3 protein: CASSLEPGSEQYF. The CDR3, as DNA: TGCGCCAGCAGCTTGGAGCCGGGATCCGAGCAGTACTTC.

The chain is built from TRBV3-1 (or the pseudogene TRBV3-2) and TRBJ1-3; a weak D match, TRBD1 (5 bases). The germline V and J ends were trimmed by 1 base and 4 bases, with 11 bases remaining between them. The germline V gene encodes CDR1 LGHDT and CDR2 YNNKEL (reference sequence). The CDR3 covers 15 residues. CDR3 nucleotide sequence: TGTGCCAGCAGCCAAGTATCAGGGTTCGGAAACACCATATATTTT. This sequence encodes CASSQVSGFGNTIYF.

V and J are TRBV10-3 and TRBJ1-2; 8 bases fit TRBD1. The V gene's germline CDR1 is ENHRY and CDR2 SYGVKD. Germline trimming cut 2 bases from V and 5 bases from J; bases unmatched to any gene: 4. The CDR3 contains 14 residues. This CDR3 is CAISEPQGAYGYTF. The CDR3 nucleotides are TGTGCCATCAGTGAGCCTCAGGGGGCTTATGGCTACACCTTC.

CDR3 loop: CASSQDRRTRTYEQYF. CDR3 sequence (DNA): TGCGCCAGCAGCCAAGATCGAAGGACACGGACCTACGAGCAGTACTTC. V gene TRBV4-1 combines with J gene TRBJ2-7; tentatively, D is TRBD1 (5 bases). The ends were cut back, 0 bases at V and 2 bases at J, with 14 bases in the middle. Germline V lookup: CDR1 MGHRA, CDR2 YSYEKL. The CDR3 has 16 residues.

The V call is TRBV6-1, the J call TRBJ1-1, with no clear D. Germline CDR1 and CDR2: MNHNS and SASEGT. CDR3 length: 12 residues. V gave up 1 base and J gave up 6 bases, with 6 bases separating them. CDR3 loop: CASSEVAPEAFF. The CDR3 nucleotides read TGTGCCAGCAGTGAAGTAGCGCCTGAAGCTTTCTTT.

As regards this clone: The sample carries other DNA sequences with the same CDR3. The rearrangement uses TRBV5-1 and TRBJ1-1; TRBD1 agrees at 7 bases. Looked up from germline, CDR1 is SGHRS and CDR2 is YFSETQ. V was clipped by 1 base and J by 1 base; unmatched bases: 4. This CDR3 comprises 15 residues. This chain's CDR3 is CASSLLGQANTEAFF. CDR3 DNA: TGCGCCAGCAGCTTGTTAGGACAGGCGAACACTGAAGCTTTCTTT.

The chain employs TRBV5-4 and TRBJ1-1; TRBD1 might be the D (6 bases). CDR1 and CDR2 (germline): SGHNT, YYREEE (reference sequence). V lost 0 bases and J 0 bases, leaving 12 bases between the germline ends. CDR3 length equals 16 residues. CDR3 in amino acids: CASSLALGALNTEAFF. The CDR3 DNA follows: TGTGCCAGCAGCTTGGCCTTGGGGGCCCTGAACACTGAAGCTTTCTTT.

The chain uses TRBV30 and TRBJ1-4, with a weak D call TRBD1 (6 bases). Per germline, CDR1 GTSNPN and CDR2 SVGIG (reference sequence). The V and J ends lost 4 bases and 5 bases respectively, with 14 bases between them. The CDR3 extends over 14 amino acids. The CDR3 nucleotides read TGTGCCTGGAATAGGGGGACACTGAATGAAAAACTGTTTTTT. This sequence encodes CAWNRGTLNEKLFF.

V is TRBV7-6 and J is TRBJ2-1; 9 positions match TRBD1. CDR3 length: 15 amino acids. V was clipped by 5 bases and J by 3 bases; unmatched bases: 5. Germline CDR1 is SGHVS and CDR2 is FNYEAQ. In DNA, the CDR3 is TGTGCCAGCAGCAATGGACAGGGGAACTACAATGAGCAGTTCTTC. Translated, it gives CASSNGQGNYNEQFF. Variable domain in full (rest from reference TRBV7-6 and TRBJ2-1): GAGVSQSPRYKVTKRGQDVALRCDPISGHVSLYWYRQALGQGPEFLTYFNYEAQQDKSGLPNDRFSAERPEGSISTLTIQRTEQRDSAMYRCASSNGQGNYNEQFFGPGTRLTVL.

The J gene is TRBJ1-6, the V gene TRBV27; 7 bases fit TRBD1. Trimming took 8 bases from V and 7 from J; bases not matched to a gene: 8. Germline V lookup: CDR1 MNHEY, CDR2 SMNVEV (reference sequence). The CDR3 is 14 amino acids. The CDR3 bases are TGTGCCAGCGCCGTACAGGGGACCAATTCACCCCTCCACTTT. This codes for CASAVQGTNSPLHF.